The 9 T cell receptor beta chains below come from one sample, sequenced in a study of T cells in Graves' hyperthyroidism and ophthalmopathy. RNA transcripts were the template for amplifying TCR beta CDR3 regions. The HTBI primer set was used in a first-round RT-PCR of the TCR CDR3. TCRdb independently ran MiXCR on the multiplex PCR reads; one entry per CDR3 protein. The sample holds almost 350,000 distinct CDR3 sequences; roughly 18% are singletons and the top ten take around 16%. Sample: blood. These receptors originate from a woman aged 40-49 years with Graves' ophthalmopathy.

This clonotype was counted many times. The chain has TRBV29-1 and TRBJ2-6; D perhaps matches TRBD1 (5 bases). V was shortened by 4 bases and J by 0 bases, with 7 bases between the two germline ends. Germline V gene data show CDR1 as SQVTM and CDR2 as ANQGSEA. The CDR3 is made up of 14 amino acids. The CDR3 DNA follows: TGCAGCGTTGTCGACAGCTCTGGGGCCAACGTCCTGACTTTC. The encoded protein is CSVVDSSGANVLTF.

A remark on this clonotype: This may be a read error: a much more frequent sequence differs by one nucleotide. The gene calls are TRBV5-6 and TRBJ1-5, with D unclear. The length of the CDR3 is 15 residues. Trimming stripped 2 bases from V and 3 bases from J, with 12 bases between. Germline lookup yields CDR1 SGHDT and CDR2 YYEEEE. Here the CDR3 reads CASSFRPANNQPQHF. For the CDR3, the DNA is TGTGCCAGCAGCTTCAGACCGGCTAACAATCAGCCCCAGCATTTT.

The table lists this clonotype with many counts. The V call is TRBV29-1, the J call TRBJ2-7; perhaps TRBD1 as D (6 bases). The V gene's germline CDR1 is SQVTM and CDR2 ANQGSEA. The V end was cut by 1 base, the J end by 6 bases, with 16 bases between. CDR3 length: 14 residues. CDR3 residues: CSVEGQGIVAEQYF. The CDR3 nucleotides read TGCAGCGTTGAAGGTCAGGGGATAGTTGCCGAGCAGTACTTC.

This clonotype turned up a few times. The chain is built from TRBV6-2 or TRBV6-3 and TRBJ2-5; TRBD2 matches at 7 bases. Unmatched junction bases numbered 7, after V lost 6 bases and J lost 0 bases. The germline gives CDR1 MNHEY, CDR2 SVGEGT. This CDR3 contains 15 residues. CDR3 DNA sequence: TGTGCCAGCAGGGCTCCTAGCGGCTACCAAGAGACCCAGTACTTC. Protein sequence: CASRAPSGYQETQYF.

This clonotype was recorded at least ten times. J is TRBJ1-2 and V is TRBV30; no clear D gene. CDR1 is GTSNPN and CDR2 is SVGIG in the germline V gene (reference sequence). V lost 5 bases, J lost 2 bases, and 12 bases lay in between. The CDR3 is 13 amino acids. The CDR3, as DNA: TGTGCCTGGTTACCGGGGTGGAACTATGGCTACACCTTC. Encoded protein: CAWLPGWNYGYTF.

This clonotype was detected many times. Written as DNA, the CDR3 is TGTGCCAGCAGTCGACAGGAAAACACTGAAGCTTTCTTT. Protein product: CASSRQENTEAFF. The rearrangement links TRBV6-2 or TRBV6-3 to TRBJ1-1; perhaps TRBD1 as D (6 bases). Deletions cut 5 bases from V and 2 bases from J, with 9 bases between. Germline assignment: CDR1 MNHEY and CDR2 SVGEGT. CDR3 size: 13 residues.

This clonotype appeared many times. The CDR3 DNA sequence: TGTGCCAGCAGTTTGTATCAGGGTGTCACTGAAGCTTTCTTT. Its protein product is CASSLYQGVTEAFF. The chain combines TRBV12-3 or TRBV12-4 with TRBJ1-1; a weak D match, TRBD1 (5 bases). Trimming left V 3 bases short and J 4 bases short, with 12 bases between. This CDR3 contains 14 residues.

This clonotype was detected many times. This chain connects TRBV19 to TRBJ1-2, with TRBD1 matching 10 bases. With 10 bases clipped from V and 5 bases from J, the junction kept 4 bases outside the gene matches. From germline, CDR1 is LNHDA and CDR2 SQIVND (reference sequence). This CDR3 spans 12 amino acids. The CDR3 reads CAIGTGVYGYTF. CDR3 coding DNA: TGTGCCATCGGGACAGGGGTTTATGGCTACACCTTC.

This clonotype was picked up many times. The chain is built from TRBV7-2 and TRBJ2-7; D perhaps matches TRBD2 (6 bases). CDR3 size: 13 residues. Per the germline V gene, CDR1 is SGHTA and CDR2 is FQGNSA. Trimming took off 5 bases at V and 1 base at J, with 9 bases between the two ends. Here the CDR3 reads CASSRLASYEQYF. CDR3 nucleotide sequence: TGTGCCAGCAGCCGGCTAGCGTCCTACGAGCAGTACTTC.